The 12 T cell receptor beta chains in this list originate from one sample, sequenced in a study of regulatory T cells in long-lasting Graves disease. Arm-PCR of CDR3 regions and iRepertoire HTBI primers were the basis on which TCR beta libraries were built. TCRdb re-called the multiplex PCR reads with MiXCR, one entry per CDR3 protein. The data contain under 450,000 distinct CDR3 sequences, around 22% of them seen just once; the ten biggest clones take up roughly 28%. Time point in this sample: persistent/refractory GD, antithyroid drugs over 5 years with positive TRAb. The TCR library was made from RNA that had been extracted from PBMCs in TRIzol. The sample was peripheral blood mononuclear cells (PBMCs), taken when the disease was refractory, from a patient treated with antithyroid drugs. Source of these receptors: a female donor with Graves disease.

At least ten counts were recorded for this clonotype. The chain's CDR3 is CASSLGQALAKNIQYF. In nucleotides, the CDR3 is TGTGCCAGCAGTTTGGGGCAAGCATTAGCCAAAAACATTCAGTACTTC. V and J are TRBV28 and TRBJ2-4; possible D gene TRBD1, 5 bases. CDR1 is MDHEN, CDR2 SYDVKM, per germline. This CDR3 is 16 amino acids long. Trimming pared 3 bases from V and 0 bases from J, leaving 12 bases between.

In this sample, this clonotype turned up a few times. The chain carries TRBV5-1 and TRBJ2-5; 8 positions match TRBD1. This CDR3 region has 14 residues. Germline CDR1 and CDR2: SGHRS and YFSETQ. The ends lost 4 bases at V and 7 bases at J; junction bases unmatched: 9. CDR3 region: CASSKGQGGTTQYF. The DNA of the CDR3 is TGCGCCAGCAGCAAAGGACAGGGTGGGACGACCCAGTACTTC.

The chain carries TRBV12-3 or TRBV12-4 and TRBJ1-5, with 12 bases matching TRBD1. This CDR3 region has 16 residues. J was trimmed by 3 bases and V by 3 bases; bases with no gene match: 3. The CDR3 nucleotides read TGTGCCAGCAGTTTGGGGACAGGGGGCCACAATCAGCCCCAGCATTTT. Residues: CASSLGTGGHNQPQHF.

This clonotype was seen a few times. V is TRBV5-1 and J is TRBJ1-1, with D maybe TRBD1 (5 bases). The CDR3 totals 15 residues. V shed 0 bases and J shed 12 bases, with 21 bases lying between them. CDR1 and CDR2 (germline): SGHRS, YFSETQ. This CDR3 is CASSLDRGAHFETFF. The DNA of the CDR3 is TGCGCCAGCAGCTTGGATCGTGGGGCTCACTTTGAGACTTTCTTT.

In this sample, this clonotype turned up a few times. The gene calls are TRBV19 and TRBJ2-7; D possibly matches TRBD1 or TRBD2 (5 bases each). The V and J ends lost 6 bases and 6 bases respectively, with 9 bases between them. The V gene's germline CDR1 is LNHDA and CDR2 SQIVND (reference sequence). The CDR3 is made up of 11 amino acids. The chain's CDR3 is CASRRGGEQYF. DNA for the CDR3: TGTGCCAGTAGGAGGGGTGGCGAGCAGTACTTC.

This clonotype has at least ten counts. The V gene is TRBV7-9, the J gene TRBJ2-7, with D unclear. Trimming cost V 7 bases and J 0 bases, with 13 bases left between them. CDR1 SEHNR and CDR2 FQNEAQ come from the germline V gene (reference sequence). The CDR3 covers 14 residues. The CDR3 reads CASTADGTSYEQYF. The CDR3 DNA sequence: TGTGCCAGCACCGCGGACGGAACCTCCTACGAGCAGTACTTC.

A note on this clonotype: A junction end diverges from the germline sequence, so it may reflect a read error. This chain links TRBV18 with TRBJ2-5, with 14 bases lining up with TRBD2. Germline CDR1 KGHSH, CDR2 LQKENI. The CDR3 loop spans 13 amino acids. CDR3 protein: CAGSPGLAGAQYF. The CDR3 bases are TGTGCCGGCTCACCGGGACTAGCGGGGGCCCAGTACTTC.

This chain joins TRBV7-3 and TRBJ2-7; a weak D match, TRBD1 (6 bases). From germline, CDR1 is SGHTA and CDR2 FQGTGA. CDR3 length: 16 amino acids. Trimming took 11 bases from V and 2 from J, leaving 25 bases between them. CDR3 loop: CAGGLGRRRGAYEQYF. The DNA of the CDR3 is TGTGCCGGAGGCCTGGGCAGGCGCAGGGGAGCCTACGAGCAGTACTTC.

The rearrangement joins TRBV7-2 to TRBJ2-7, with 8 bases matching TRBD2. This CDR3 is built from 15 residues. The J segment lost 2 bases and the V segment lost 5 bases, leaving 8 bases of the junction unmatched. CDR1 is SGHTA and CDR2 is FQGNSA in the germline V gene. CDR3 amino acids: CASSTKRERPYEQYF. The CDR3 DNA reads as TGTGCCAGCAGCACAAAGCGGGAGAGGCCCTACGAGCAGTACTTC.

A few counts support this clonotype. The genes are TRBV20-1 and TRBJ2-1; TRBD2 aligns across 7 bases. This CDR3 has 16 amino acids. Looked up from germline, CDR1 is DFQATT and CDR2 is SNEGSKA (reference sequence). V lost 2 bases, J lost 8 bases, and 15 bases stayed unmatched. Here the CDR3 reads CSARYPPSGTKDEQFF. CDR3 nucleotides: TGCAGTGCTAGATACCCGCCTAGCGGAACGAAAGATGAGCAGTTCTTC.

This clonotype was seen repeatedly, ten times or more. The V and J genes are TRBV7-9 and TRBJ1-4; 8 nucleotides align to TRBD1. Germline V CDR1 and CDR2: SEHNR, FQNEAQ (reference sequence). Unmatched junction bases numbered 13, after V lost 5 bases and J lost 8 bases. CDR3 length equals 16 residues. The DNA for the CDR3 is TGTGCCAGCAGCACAACCGGGACAGGCAACGCGGAAAAACTGTTTTTT. It specifies CASSTTGTGNAEKLFF. The full variable domain, its missing parts supplied by reference TRBV7-9 and TRBJ1-4, is DTGVSQNPRHKITKRGQNVTFRCDPISEHNRLYWYRQTLGQGPEFLTYFQNEAQLEKSRLLSDRFSAERPKGSFSTLEIQRTEQGDSAMYLCASSTTGTGNAEKLFFGSGTQLSVL.

This clonotype was picked up one time. The J gene is TRBJ2-7, the V gene TRBV3-1; 8 bases fit TRBD2. The CDR3 extends over 16 amino acids. From germline, CDR1 is LGHDT and CDR2 YNNKEL (reference sequence). Trimming took 4 bases from V and 0 from J; bases not matched to a gene: 8. The CDR3 region is CASSPSLAESSYEQYF. In DNA, the CDR3 is TGTGCCAGCAGCCCCTCACTAGCGGAAAGCTCCTACGAGCAGTACTTC.